The next 16 T cell receptor beta chains were all read from a single sample in a study of neurological immune-mediated disorders. TCRdb used MiXCR to reprocess the 5' RACE reads, holding one entry per CDR3 protein. Here the sample spans some 89,000 distinct CDR3 sequences, around 4.7% being singletons. Described time point: longitudinal time-point 3. Sequenced material: PBMCs. These receptors all come from a woman in her sixties or seventies with multiple sclerosis.

This clonotype has a count of ten or more. J is TRBJ1-6 and V is TRBV7-8, with D possibly matching TRBD1 (5 bases). Germline CDR1 is SGHVS and CDR2 is FQNEAQ. V dropped 1 base and J dropped 7 bases, with 14 bases sitting between them. The CDR3 covers 16 residues. The CDR3 DNA reads TGTGCCAGCAGCTTAGAAGCAGGGCTGAGAAATTCACCCCTCCACTTT. Its protein is CASSLEAGLRNSPLHF.

This clonotype was recorded many times. The chain carries TRBV7-2 and TRBJ1-5; D gene unclear. V was pared by 2 bases and J by 7 bases, with 12 bases between. Germline values: CDR1 SGHTA, CDR2 FQGNSA. This CDR3 is built from 14 residues. DNA for the CDR3: TGTGCCAGCAGCTTAAATGGAGGGTTGCAGCCCCAGCATTTT. Its translation is CASSLNGGLQPQHF.

This clonotype was recorded at least ten times. The chain links TRBV12-3 or TRBV12-4 to TRBJ1-1, with 7 positions matching TRBD1. The V gene end was trimmed by 5 bases and the J gene end by 1 base; junction bases not matched to a gene: 13. CDR3 length: 17 amino acids. In DNA, the CDR3 is TGTGCCAGCAGTCTGACAGGGCTCATATCCAAGAACACTGAAGCTTTCTTT. The encoded protein is CASSLTGLISKNTEAFF.

This clonotype appeared many times. The genes are TRBV6-2 or TRBV6-3 and TRBJ2-3; 10 nucleotides agree with TRBD1. The V and J ends lost 4 bases and 4 bases, in that order; junction bases with no gene match: 8. CDR1 and CDR2 (germline): MNHEY, SVGEGT. The CDR3 totals 16 residues. The CDR3 nucleotides read TGTGCCAGCAGTTTCCGGGACAGGGGTTGGGCAGATACGCAGTATTTT. Translated: CASSFRDRGWADTQYF.

This clonotype has at least ten counts. V and J are TRBV4-2 and TRBJ2-5; no definite D call. Per germline, CDR1 LGHNA and CDR2 YNFKEQ. This CDR3 spans 14 amino acids. With 0 bases removed from V and 4 bases from J, the gap between germline ends came to 9 bases. In DNA, the CDR3 is TGTGCCAGCAGCCAAGAGCCCAGGTCAGAGACCCAGTACTTC. This gives the protein CASSQEPRSETQYF.

This clonotype was counted at least ten times. V is TRBV4-1 and J is TRBJ1-2, with a tentative D call TRBD1 (5 bases). Germline V CDR1 and CDR2: MGHRA, YSYEKL. V lost 0 bases to trimming and J lost 4 bases, with 12 bases between them. The length of the CDR3 is 15 residues. The CDR3, as DNA: TGCGCCAGCAGCCAAGATCCCCAGGGAGGCTATGGCTACACCTTC. Protein sequence: CASSQDPQGGYGYTF.

Many counts were recorded for this clonotype. The chain's CDR3 is CASRAGTHSNQPQHF. The CDR3 DNA sequence: TGTGCCAGCAGAGCCGGGACCCATTCCAATCAGCCCCAGCATTTT. The chain links TRBV27 to TRBJ1-5; maybe TRBD1 (5 bases). This CDR3 contains 15 residues. Per the germline V gene, CDR1 is MNHEY and CDR2 is SMNVEV (reference sequence). V lost 6 bases, J lost 3 bases, and 15 bases lay in between.

A word on this clonotype: Sequence at one end of the junction differs from germline and may be a read error. The chain couples TRBV5-8 to TRBJ2-7; 9 bases align to TRBD1. CDR3 length equals 16 residues. Germline V gene data show CDR1 as SGHTS and CDR2 as YDEGEE. CDR3 sequence: CSSSLGTGYQGDEQYF. CDR3 DNA sequence: TGTTCCAGCAGCTTGGGGACAGGGTACCAGGGTGACGAGCAGTACTTC. Filled out from reference TRBV5-8 and TRBJ2-7, the complete variable domain reads EAGVTQSPTHLIKTRGQQATLRCSPISGHTSVYWYQQALGLGLQFLLWYDEGEERNRGNFPPRFSGRQFPNYSSELNVNALELEDSALYLCSSSLGTGYQGDEQYFGPGTRLTVT.

This clonotype came up many times. V gene TRBV5-1 combines with J gene TRBJ2-1; 8 bases line up with TRBD2. Germline values: CDR1 SGHRS, CDR2 YFSETQ. V shed 2 bases and J 8 bases; nucleotides not matched to a gene: 9. The CDR3 covers 15 residues. CDR3 region: CASSFRGGQTYEQFF. The DNA for the CDR3 is TGCGCCAGCAGCTTCCGGGGGGGCCAGACGTATGAGCAGTTCTTC.

This clonotype was observed many times. This sequence joins TRBV12-3 or TRBV12-4 and TRBJ1-2, with a weak D call TRBD1 (6 bases). There are 14 residues in the CDR3. V shed 7 bases and J shed 3 bases, with 15 bases lying between them. CDR3 region: CASTQTGADYGYTF. As DNA, the CDR3 is TGTGCCAGCACCCAGACGGGGGCGGACTATGGCTACACCTTC.

This clonotype was seen at least ten times. V usage is TRBV29-1 and J usage is TRBJ2-4; unclear D gene. The CDR3 sequence is 15 residues long. The germline V gene encodes CDR1 SQVTM and CDR2 ANQGSEA. With 0 bases removed from V and 7 bases from J, the gap between germline ends came to 16 bases. This CDR3 reads CSVEDRKSPRNIQYF. In DNA form, the CDR3 reads TGCAGCGTTGAAGATCGGAAGTCCCCCAGGAACATTCAGTACTTC.

In this sample, this clonotype turned up many times. The chain employs TRBV19 and TRBJ1-5; D remains unclear. Germline-derived CDR1 and CDR2 are LNHDA and SQIVND (reference sequence). V was shortened by 8 bases and J by 0 bases, with 8 bases between the two germline ends. CDR3 size: 13 residues. The CDR3 spells CASQRNSNQPQHF. The CDR3 bases are TGTGCCAGTCAGAGAAATAGCAATCAGCCCCAGCATTTT.

This clonotype was seen many times. The chain has TRBV10-3 and TRBJ2-5; 8 positions agree with TRBD1. Germline values: CDR1 ENHRY, CDR2 SYGVKD. The V and J ends lost 4 bases and 4 bases, in that order; junction bases with no gene match: 11. The CDR3 contains 16 residues. The CDR3 coding sequence is TGTGCCATCAGTGGGACAGGGTCCTACTTAGGAGAGACCCAGTACTTC. Protein: CAISGTGSYLGETQYF.

This clonotype was observed many times. This sequence joins TRBV20-1 and TRBJ2-2, with D perhaps TRBD2 (6 bases). Looked up from germline, CDR1 is DFQATT and CDR2 is SNEGSKA (reference sequence). The CDR3 runs to 13 residues. V lost 2 bases and J lost 5, with 9 bases in between. In DNA, the CDR3 is TGCAGTGCTAGACCAGGGAGGACCGGGGAGCTGTTTTTT. Encoded protein: CSARPGRTGELFF.

This clonotype was observed many times. V usage is TRBV7-2 and J usage is TRBJ1-5; weak D call: TRBD1 (5 bases). Germline V CDR1 and CDR2: SGHTA, FQGNSA. V lost 1 base to trimming and J lost 7 bases, with 8 bases between them. CDR3 length: 13 residues. CDR3 sequence reads: CASSLEGWQPQHF. CDR3 nucleotide sequence: TGTGCCAGCAGCTTAGAGGGGTGGCAGCCCCAGCATTTT. The entire variable domain, with the rest obtained from reference TRBV7-2 and TRBJ1-5, is as follows: GAGVSQSPSNKVTEKGKDVELRCDPISGHTALYWYRQSLGQGLEFLIYFQGNSAPDKSGLPSDRFSAERTGGSVSTLTIQRTQQEDSAVYLCASSLEGWQPQHFGDGTRLSIL.

In its sample, this clonotype was seen many times. The chain carries TRBV5-1 and TRBJ1-2; maybe TRBD1 (5 bases). The CDR3 spans 19 residues. Looked up from germline, CDR1 is SGHRS and CDR2 is YFSETQ. V dropped 3 bases and J dropped 1 base, with 25 bases sitting between them. The CDR3 sequence is CASSSVTQRGAPLNYGYTF. In DNA form, the CDR3 reads TGCGCCAGCAGCTCGGTGACGCAGAGGGGCGCCCCACTTAACTATGGCTACACCTTC.